One and the same sample provided the 13 T cell receptor beta chains below, sequenced in a study of cytomegalovirus exposure and HLA in healthy donors (dated by TCRdb to 2017 to 2019). The library was obtained by the immunoSEQ multiplex PCR assay. A mixture of 60 forward primers for TCR Vbeta segments and 13 reverse primers for TCR Jbeta segments was used in the multiplex PCR. TCRdb holds this immuneACCESS table with in-frame rearrangements only. Some clones are missing; in checked studies, unresolved V genes explain under half, and the rest has no known cause. Across this sample there are 120,000 to 150,000 clones, with 73% seen only once. Over 1% of the sample is held by the ten biggest clonotypes. The sample consisted of PBMCs. Every receptor here comes from a middle-aged woman in good health and CMV-seronegative.

The chain links TRBV11-3 to TRBJ2-3; 11 nucleotides line up with TRBD2. Germline lookup yields CDR1 SGHNT and CDR2 YENEEA. V dropped 8 bases and J dropped 4; count of bases not matched to a gene: 14. This CDR3 region has 17 residues. CDR3 DNA: TGTGCCAGCTCCAAGGGCTATAGCGGGGGGGCCGCAGATACGCAGTATTTT. Amino acids: CASSKGYSGGAADTQYF.

This clone was seen a handful of times. V and J are TRBV4-1 and TRBJ1-1; 8 nucleotides align to TRBD1. Germline V gene lookup returns CDR1 MGHRA and CDR2 YSYEKL. Trimming at V came to 0 bases and at J to 0 bases, leaving 9 bases not matched to a gene. The CDR3 has 18 amino acids. CDR3: CASSQERRAGGMNTEAFF. DNA for the CDR3: TGCGCCAGCAGCCAAGAGAGACGGGCAGGGGGCATGAACACTGAAGCTTTCTTT.

The V gene is TRBV4-1, the J gene TRBJ1-6, with D hard to call. This CDR3 is 15 amino acids long. Germline V CDR1 and CDR2: MGHRA, YSYEKL. The ends were cut back, 4 bases at V and 10 bases at J, with 17 bases in the middle. The CDR3 protein is CASSPRHGFGSPLHF. The CDR3, as DNA: TGCGCCAGCAGCCCCAGACATGGGTTTGGCTCACCCCTCCACTTT.

The chain employs TRBV4-1 and TRBJ2-1; TRBD1 matches at 10 bases. The CDR3 has 17 residues. The V segment lost 3 bases and the J segment 7 bases; nucleotides outside the gene matches: 12. The V gene's germline CDR1 is MGHRA and CDR2 YSYEKL. In DNA, the CDR3 is TGCGCCAGCAGCCATCATAAAGGACAGGGGGAGGATAATGAGCAGTTCTTC. Translation gives CASSHHKGQGEDNEQFF.

V gene TRBV29-1 combines with J gene TRBJ1-3; D gene uncertain. With 1 base removed from V and 0 bases from J, the gap between germline ends came to 7 bases. Germline CDR1 is SQVTM and CDR2 is ANQGSEA. The CDR3 has 14 residues. For the CDR3, the DNA is TGCAGCGTTGAAGCCAGACACTCTGGAAACACCATATATTTT. Translating it yields CSVEARHSGNTIYF.

This clone was picked up one time. The V and J genes are TRBV29-1 and TRBJ2-3, with 9 bases lining up with TRBD2. J lost 1 base, V lost 4 bases, and 3 bases had no gene match. Germline CDR1 and CDR2: SQVTM and ANQGSEA. This CDR3 is built from 14 residues. The DNA of the CDR3 is TGCAGCGTTGCGGCTAGCGGGGGCACAGATACGCAGTATTTT. It translates to CSVAASGGTDTQYF.

This clone was seen once. The gene calls are TRBV11-2 and TRBJ2-2; tentatively, D is TRBD2 (6 bases). Germline lookup yields CDR1 SGHAT and CDR2 FQNNGV. The CDR3 contains 17 residues. V shed 2 bases and J shed 1 base, with 14 bases lying between them. The CDR3 DNA sequence: TGTGCCAGCAGCTTACGGTCGGGACTCTGGAACACCGGGGAGCTGTTTTTT. Amino acid sequence: CASSLRSGLWNTGELFF.

The chain uses TRBV5-6 and TRBJ2-5, with a possible D match to TRBD2 (5 bases). Germline loops: CDR1 SGHDT, CDR2 YYEEEE. This CDR3 contains 13 residues. V lost 0 bases, J lost 12 bases, and 15 bases lay in between. The CDR3 region is CASSLGTPESKYF. The DNA for the CDR3 is TGTGCCAGCAGCTTGGGGACTCCAGAGTCTAAGTACTTC.

The chain employs TRBV7-6 and TRBJ2-2; 7 nucleotides line up with TRBD1. The germline CDR1 and CDR2 sequences are SGHVS and FNYEAQ. V was clipped by 4 bases and J by 6 bases; unmatched bases: 14. The CDR3 is 17 residues long. The CDR3 reads CASSSIPTRQGSGELFF. CDR3 DNA: TGTGCCAGCAGCTCAATCCCCACCCGACAGGGCTCCGGGGAGCTGTTTTTT.

The chain couples TRBV27 to TRBJ2-3, with TRBD1 matching over 10 bases. V dropped 8 bases and J dropped 0; count of bases not matched to a gene: 5. This CDR3 region has 15 residues. CDR1 is MNHEY, CDR2 SMNVEV, per germline (reference sequence). CDR3 sequence: CASGRTGGSTDTQYF. The DNA of the CDR3 is TGTGCCAGCGGACGGACAGGGGGTAGCACAGATACGCAGTATTTT.

In this sample, this clone turned up once. The rearrangement uses TRBV9 and TRBJ1-2; D possibly corresponds to TRBD1 (5 bases). The V end lost 0 bases, the J end lost 4 bases, and 10 bases lay between the germline ends. The CDR3 has 14 residues. Germline loops: CDR1 SGDLS, CDR2 YYNGEE. CDR3 protein: CASSVDPGLYGYTF. The CDR3 region has the DNA TGTGCCAGCAGCGTAGACCCGGGACTCTATGGCTACACCTTC.

The CDR3 protein is CASSLLKTDTQYF. The CDR3 DNA follows: TGTGCCAGCAGCTTATTAAAAACAGATACGCAGTATTTT. This chain connects TRBV7-8 to TRBJ2-3; D gene ambiguous. The CDR3 has 13 residues. Germline assignment: CDR1 SGHVS and CDR2 FQNEAQ. V gave up 2 bases and J gave up 3 bases, with 6 bases separating them.

This rearrangement joins TRBV9 to TRBJ2-2; the D gene is possibly TRBD1 (7 bases). The length of the CDR3 is 14 residues. Trimming took 5 bases from V and 4 from J, leaving 12 bases between them. Germline CDR1 and CDR2: SGDLS and YYNGEE. This CDR3 reads CASRAGQLTGELFF. The CDR3 nucleotides read TGTGCCAGCAGGGCGGGACAGCTCACCGGGGAGCTGTTTTTT.